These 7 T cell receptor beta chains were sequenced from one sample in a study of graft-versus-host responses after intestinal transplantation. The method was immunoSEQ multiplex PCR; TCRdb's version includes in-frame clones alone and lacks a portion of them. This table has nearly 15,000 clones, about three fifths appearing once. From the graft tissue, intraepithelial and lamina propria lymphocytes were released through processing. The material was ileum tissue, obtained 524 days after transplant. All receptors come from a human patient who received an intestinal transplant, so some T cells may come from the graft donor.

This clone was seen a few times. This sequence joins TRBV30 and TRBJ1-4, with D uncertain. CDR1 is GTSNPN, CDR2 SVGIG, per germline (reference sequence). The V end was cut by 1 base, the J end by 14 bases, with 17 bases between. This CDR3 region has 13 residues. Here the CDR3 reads CAWSDGSGSLLFF. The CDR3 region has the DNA TGTGCCTGGAGTGACGGTAGCGGGAGCCTCCTGTTTTTT.

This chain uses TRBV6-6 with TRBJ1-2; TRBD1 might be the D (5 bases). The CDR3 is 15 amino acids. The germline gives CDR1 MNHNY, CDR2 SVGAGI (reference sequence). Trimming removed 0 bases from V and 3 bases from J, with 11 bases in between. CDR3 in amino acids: CASSYSSDSYYGYTF. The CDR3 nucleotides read TGTGCCAGCAGTTACTCGAGCGACAGCTACTATGGCTACACCTTC.

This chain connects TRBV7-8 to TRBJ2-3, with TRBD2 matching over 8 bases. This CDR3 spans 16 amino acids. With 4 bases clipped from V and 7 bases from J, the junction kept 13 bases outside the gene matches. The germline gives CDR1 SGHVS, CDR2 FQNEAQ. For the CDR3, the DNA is TGTGCCAGCAGCTCCTCCTTCGGGGGGGCGGAATATACGCAGTATTTT. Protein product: CASSSSFGGAEYTQYF.

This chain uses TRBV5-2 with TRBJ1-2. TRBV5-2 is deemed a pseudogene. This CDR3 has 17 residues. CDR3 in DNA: TGTGCCAGCAACAAAGGGAGAGAGTTACGAAAGACCTATGGCTACACCTTC. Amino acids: CASNKGRELRKTYGYTF.

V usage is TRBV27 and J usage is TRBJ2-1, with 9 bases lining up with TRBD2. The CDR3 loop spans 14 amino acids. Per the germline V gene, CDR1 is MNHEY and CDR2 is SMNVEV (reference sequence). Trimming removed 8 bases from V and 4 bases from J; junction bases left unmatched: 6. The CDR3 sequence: CASGRLAEYNEQFF. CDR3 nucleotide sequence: TGTGCCAGCGGGAGACTAGCGGAGTACAATGAGCAGTTCTTC.

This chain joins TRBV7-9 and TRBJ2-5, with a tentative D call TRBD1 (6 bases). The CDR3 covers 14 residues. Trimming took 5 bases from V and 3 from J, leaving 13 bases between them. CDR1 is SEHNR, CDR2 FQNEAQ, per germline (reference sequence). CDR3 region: CASSRGQQEETQYF. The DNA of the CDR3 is TGTGCCAGCAGCCGTGGACAGCAGGAAGAGACCCAGTACTTC.

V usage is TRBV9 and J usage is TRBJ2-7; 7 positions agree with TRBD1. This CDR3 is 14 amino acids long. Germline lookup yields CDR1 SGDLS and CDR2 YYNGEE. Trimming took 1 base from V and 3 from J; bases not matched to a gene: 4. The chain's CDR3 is CASSVSQGDYEQYF. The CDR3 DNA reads TGTGCCAGCAGCGTAAGTCAGGGGGACTACGAGCAGTACTTC.